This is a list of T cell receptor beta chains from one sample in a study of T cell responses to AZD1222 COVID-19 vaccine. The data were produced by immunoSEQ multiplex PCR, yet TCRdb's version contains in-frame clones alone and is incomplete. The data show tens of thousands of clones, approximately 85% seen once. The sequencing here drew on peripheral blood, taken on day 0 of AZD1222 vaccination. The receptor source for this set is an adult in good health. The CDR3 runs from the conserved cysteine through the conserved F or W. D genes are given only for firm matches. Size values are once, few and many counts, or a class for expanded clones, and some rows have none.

CDR3aa: CASSLQYTGNYEQYF
CDR3nt: TGTGCCAGCAGTCTACAATACACCGGGAACTACGAGCAGTACTTC
d_gene: NA
abundance: NA
j_gene: TRBJ2-7
v_gene: TRBV6-5

CDR3aa: CASSLEAGVGTEAFF
CDR3nt: TGTGCCAGCAGCTTGGAGGCAGGGGTTGGGACTGAAGCTTTCTTT
d_gene: NA
abundance: NA
j_gene: TRBJ1-1
v_gene: TRBV5-4

CDR3aa: CASRLQGYGYTF
CDR3nt: TGTGCCAGCAGGCTACAGGGTTATGGCTACACCTTC
d_gene: NA
abundance: NA
j_gene: TRBJ1-2
v_gene: TRBV6-5

CDR3aa: CASSPRSPVYGYTF
CDR3nt: TGTGCCAGCAGCCCCCGTTCCCCCGTCTATGGCTACACCTTC
d_gene: NA
abundance: NA
j_gene: TRBJ1-2
v_gene: TRBV7-9

CDR3aa: CASSQDWSGFNEQFF
CDR3nt: TGCGCCAGCAGCCAAGATTGGAGCGGGTTCAATGAGCAGTTCTTC
d_gene: NA
abundance: NA
j_gene: TRBJ2-1
v_gene: TRBV4-3

CDR3aa: CASSPGPRANYGYTF
CDR3nt: TGTGCCAGCAGCCCGGGTCCTAGAGCTAACTATGGCTACACCTTC
d_gene: NA
abundance: NA
j_gene: TRBJ1-2
v_gene: TRBV5-5

CDR3aa: CASSLSFRGVHYGYTF
CDR3nt: TGTGCCAGCAGTTTATCGTTCCGGGGGGTGCACTATGGCTACACCTTC
d_gene: NA
abundance: NA
j_gene: TRBJ1-2
v_gene: TRBV27

CDR3aa: CASSPTDSSGNTIYF
CDR3nt: TGTGCCAGCTCACCGACGGACAGCTCTGGAAACACCATATATTTT
d_gene: NA
abundance: NA
j_gene: TRBJ1-3
v_gene: TRBV18

CDR3aa: CAWRVHRGVQETQYF
CDR3nt: TGTGCCTGGAGAGTCCACCGGGGGGTCCAAGAGACCCAGTACTTC
d_gene: TRBD2
abundance: NA
j_gene: TRBJ2-5
v_gene: TRBV30

CDR3aa: CASRPQGTYEQYF
CDR3nt: TGTGCCAGCAGACCACAGGGTACCTACGAGCAGTACTTC
d_gene: NA
abundance: NA
j_gene: TRBJ2-7
v_gene: TRBV27

CDR3aa: CASSPSRVNEQFF
CDR3nt: TGTGCCAGCAGTCCCTCGCGGGTCAATGAGCAGTTCTTC
d_gene: NA
abundance: few
j_gene: TRBJ2-1
v_gene: TRBV6-4

CDR3aa: CASSPRTSGGRSYNEQFF
CDR3nt: TGTGCCAGCAGTCCGAGGACTAGCGGGGGGAGAAGCTACAATGAGCAGTTCTTC
d_gene: TRBD2
abundance: few
j_gene: TRBJ2-1
v_gene: TRBV6-6

CDR3aa: CASSFGVSYEQYF
CDR3nt: TGCGCCAGCAGCTTCGGCGTCTCCTACGAGCAGTACTTC
d_gene: NA
abundance: few
j_gene: TRBJ2-7
v_gene: TRBV5-1

CDR3aa: CASSSESGNTEAFF
CDR3nt: TGTGCCAGCTCTTCAGAATCAGGGAACACTGAAGCTTTCTTT
d_gene: NA
abundance: once
j_gene: TRBJ1-1
v_gene: TRBV18

CDR3aa: CASSQGANYNEQFF
CDR3nt: TGCGCCAGCAGCCAAGGGGCTAATTACAATGAGCAGTTCTTC
d_gene: NA
abundance: few
j_gene: TRBJ2-1
v_gene: TRBV4-1

CDR3aa: CASRTVYEQYF
CDR3nt: TGTGCCAGCAGGACGGTCTACGAGCAGTACTTC
d_gene: NA
abundance: NA
j_gene: TRBJ2-7
v_gene: TRBV6-5

CDR3aa: CASSLVVWTGGPSEPYEQYF
CDR3nt: TGTGCCAGCAGTTTAGTAGTCTGGACAGGGGGCCCTTCGGAACCCTACGAGCAGTACTTC
d_gene: TRBD1
abundance: few
j_gene: TRBJ2-7
v_gene: TRBV28

CDR3aa: CASRKPGQGQTGTEAFF
CDR3nt: TGTGCCAGCAGAAAACCGGGACAGGGCCAAACCGGCACTGAAGCTTTCTTT
d_gene: TRBD1
abundance: NA
j_gene: TRBJ1-1
v_gene: TRBV5-4

CDR3aa: CASSQKKLTGHSNQPQHF
CDR3nt: TGTGCCAGCAGTCAGAAAAAATTAACAGGTCATAGCAATCAGCCCCAGCATTTT
d_gene: NA
abundance: NA
j_gene: TRBJ1-5
v_gene: TRBV27

CDR3aa: CSVGSTGQETQYF
CDR3nt: TGCAGCGTAGGATCGACAGGCCAAGAGACCCAGTACTTC
d_gene: NA
abundance: once
j_gene: TRBJ2-5
v_gene: TRBV29-1

CDR3aa: CASSPLGGREQYF
CDR3nt: TGTGCCAGCTCACCCCTCGGGGGAAGGGAGCAGTACTTC
d_gene: NA
abundance: NA
j_gene: TRBJ2-7
v_gene: TRBV18

CDR3aa: CASSSQGMGSPLHF
CDR3nt: TGTGCCAGCAGCTCCCAGGGGATGGGATCACCCCTCCACTTT
d_gene: NA
abundance: NA
j_gene: TRBJ1-6
v_gene: TRBV7-3

CDR3aa: CASTVQGADTEAFF
CDR3nt: TGTGCCAGCACCGTACAGGGGGCAGACACTGAAGCTTTCTTT
d_gene: TRBD1
abundance: NA
j_gene: TRBJ1-1
v_gene: TRBV5-5

CDR3aa: CASRASGTGVSPLHF
CDR3nt: TGTGCCAGCAGAGCATCCGGGACAGGGGTTTCACCCCTCCACTTT
d_gene: TRBD1
abundance: few
j_gene: TRBJ1-6
v_gene: TRBV2

CDR3aa: CASSPGLAGASYEQYF
CDR3nt: TGTGCCAGCAGCCCAGGACTAGCGGGGGCATCCTACGAGCAGTACTTC
d_gene: TRBD2
abundance: NA
j_gene: TRBJ2-7
v_gene: TRBV11-3

CDR3aa: CASSPPGQANTEAFF
CDR3nt: TGTGCCAGCAGCCCCCCGGGGCAGGCAAACACTGAAGCTTTCTTT
d_gene: NA
abundance: NA
j_gene: TRBJ1-1
v_gene: TRBV2

CDR3aa: CARGQGAGNEKLFF
CDR3nt: TGTGCCAGAGGACAGGGGGCCGGTAATGAAAAACTGTTTTTT
d_gene: TRBD1
abundance: NA
j_gene: TRBJ1-4
v_gene: TRBV6-4

CDR3aa: CASSQEGADAEAFF
CDR3nt: TGTGCCAGCAGCCAAGAAGGGGCTGATGCTGAAGCTTTCTTT
d_gene: NA
abundance: NA
j_gene: TRBJ1-1
v_gene: TRBV4-2

CDR3aa: CASSIMQGDQPQHF
CDR3nt: TGTGCCAGTAGTATAATGCAGGGGGATCAGCCCCAGCATTTT
d_gene: TRBD1
abundance: NA
j_gene: TRBJ1-5
v_gene: TRBV19

CDR3aa: CASSAGHSNSPLHF
CDR3nt: TGTGCCAGCAGCGCGGGACATTCCAATTCACCCCTCCACTTT
d_gene: NA
abundance: NA
j_gene: TRBJ1-6
v_gene: TRBV9

CDR3aa: CASSLNVGAATGELFF
CDR3nt: TGTGCCAGCAGCTTAAATGTTGGGGCGGCCACCGGGGAGCTGTTTTTT
d_gene: NA
abundance: NA
j_gene: TRBJ2-2
v_gene: TRBV11-3

CDR3aa: CASSLAGATNEKLFF
CDR3nt: TGTGCCAGCAGCTTAGCGGGGGCCACTAATGAAAAACTGTTTTTT
d_gene: NA
abundance: NA
j_gene: TRBJ1-4
v_gene: TRBV7-6

CDR3aa: CASSDLPSGGSNEQFF
CDR3nt: TGTGCCAGCAGTGACCTACCTAGCGGGGGAAGTAATGAGCAGTTCTTC
d_gene: TRBD2
abundance: NA
j_gene: TRBJ2-1
v_gene: TRBV6-4

CDR3aa: CAISVSPVGTDTQYF
CDR3nt: TGTGCCATCAGTGTCTCACCAGTAGGCACAGATACGCAGTATTTT
d_gene: NA
abundance: once
j_gene: TRBJ2-3
v_gene: TRBV10-3

CDR3aa: CASSLDDLPGSPLHF
CDR3nt: TGTGCCAGCAGCTTGGACGATCTCCCGGGTTCACCCCTCCACTTT
d_gene: NA
abundance: NA
j_gene: TRBJ1-6
v_gene: TRBV5-4

CDR3aa: CASSHRGVGTDTQYF
CDR3nt: TGTGCCAGCAGTCATCGGGGGGTGGGCACAGATACGCAGTATTTT
d_gene: TRBD2
abundance: NA
j_gene: TRBJ2-3
v_gene: TRBV6-2/TRBV6-3

CDR3aa: CASSGTNTGELFF
CDR3nt: TGTGCCAGCAGTGGGACCAACACCGGGGAGCTGTTTTTT
d_gene: NA
abundance: NA
j_gene: TRBJ2-2
v_gene: TRBV9

CDR3aa: CAISEANSLTGASYEQYF
CDR3nt: TGTGCCATCAGTGAGGCAAACTCCCTGACAGGGGCGAGCTACGAGCAGTACTTC
d_gene: TRBD1
abundance: few
j_gene: TRBJ2-7
v_gene: TRBV10-3

CDR3aa: CASSLHARGRGYGYTF
CDR3nt: TGTGCCAGCAGCTTACACGCCAGGGGGCGCGGCTATGGCTACACCTTC
d_gene: TRBD1
abundance: NA
j_gene: TRBJ1-2
v_gene: TRBV7-9

CDR3aa: CASSLAGGIYGYTF
CDR3nt: TGTGCCAGCAGCTTAGCGGGGGGCATTTATGGCTACACCTTC
d_gene: NA
abundance: NA
j_gene: TRBJ1-2
v_gene: TRBV7-8